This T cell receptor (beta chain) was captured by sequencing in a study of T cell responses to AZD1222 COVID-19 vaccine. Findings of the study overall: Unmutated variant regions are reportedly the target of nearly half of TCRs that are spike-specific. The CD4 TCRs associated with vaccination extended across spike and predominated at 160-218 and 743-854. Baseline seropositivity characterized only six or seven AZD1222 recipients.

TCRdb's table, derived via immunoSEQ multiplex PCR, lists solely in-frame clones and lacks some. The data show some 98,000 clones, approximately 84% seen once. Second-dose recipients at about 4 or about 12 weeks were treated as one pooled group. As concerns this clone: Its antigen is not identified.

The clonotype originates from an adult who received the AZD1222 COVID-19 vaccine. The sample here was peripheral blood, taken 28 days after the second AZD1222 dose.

The CDR3 DNA sequence: TGCGCCAGCAGCCCCGTGCGGACAGACTATGGCTACACCTTC. This translates into CASSPVRTDYGYTF. The J gene is TRBJ1-2, the V gene TRBV5-1; D possibly corresponds to TRBD1 (6 bases). Trimming took off 4 bases at V and 3 bases at J, with 13 bases between the two ends. This CDR3 is 14 amino acids long. Germline lookup yields CDR1 SGHRS and CDR2 YFSETQ.